This TCR beta chain derives from a study of cytomegalovirus exposure and HLA in healthy donors. Study-wide background: Of the donors genotyped, approximately 410 in all, about 80% fell in the Caucasian-associated ancestry cluster. The study, taken as a whole, reports: Reportedly, fewer N-insertions than the approximately 650-donor mean appeared in an Asian-associated ancestry cluster in a later analysis. Excluded were some V segments that proved indistinguishable, including TRBV6-2 and TRBV6-3.

In the PCR, 60 Vbeta and 13 Jbeta primers were used. The assay was immunoSEQ multiplex PCR, and TCRdb's table has in-frame clones only and misses some. The sample has about 160,000 clones; approximately 77% are singletons. Comments on this clone: The antigen is not known.

The CDR3 has 15 amino acids. In germline, CDR1 is MNHNS, CDR2 SASEGT. With 5 bases clipped from V and 6 bases from J, the junction kept 7 bases outside the gene matches. This chain uses TRBV6-1 with TRBJ1-5; 10 positions match TRBD1. The receptor's source is a female donor in good health and CMV-seronegative. What was sequenced was PBMCs. The CDR3 loop is CASSRQGAVGQPQHF. CDR3 in DNA: TGTGCCAGCAGTCGACAGGGGGCGGTAGGTCAGCCCCAGCATTTT.